A selection of T cell receptor beta chains follows, all from one sample in a study of T cell changes during pregnancy in multiple sclerosis. Assay: immunoSEQ multiplex PCR; the TCRdb copy retains only in-frame clones and omits some. This repertoire shows some 70,000 clones, approximately 92% found once; its top ten account for roughly 3%. The sequences come from CD8+ T cells from peripheral blood mononuclear cells, collected in the third trimester of pregnancy. These receptors all come from a female donor in good health, enrolled as a control in a pregnancy study. The CDR3 runs from the conserved cysteine through the conserved F or W.

TRBV7-9,TRBJ2-1,CASRLAGGPDEQFF
TRBV18,TRBJ1-5,CASSPKTGNNNQPQHF
TRBV11-2,TRBJ2-5,CASSLWFGSEETQYF
TRBV6-4,TRBJ2-3,CASSDLAGGSTDTQYF
TRBV6-5,TRBJ1-5,CASSLTGGQPQHF
TRBV19,TRBJ2-1,CASSPGIGYNEQFF
TRBV4-3,TRBJ1-4,CASSHEVGSRELFF
TRBV7-8,TRBJ2-7,CASSGRDVELSYEQYF
TRBV5-4,TRBJ1-4,CASSPTGGENEKLFF
TRBV2,TRBJ1-2,CASSDRDRGHSNYGYTF
TRBV6-1,TRBJ2-5,CASIGLAGVETQYF
TRBV6-6,TRBJ1-1,CASSYSLQENTEAFF
TRBV5-5,TRBJ1-2,CASSPPGQGVYGYTF
TRBV27,TRBJ2-7,CASSVTGWGYEQYF
TRBV19,TRBJ2-1,CASSHLAGGTDEQFF
TRBV29-1,TRBJ1-3,CSVVDTSSGNTIYF
TRBV19,TRBJ1-5,CASIQSPEFSNQPQHF
TRBV30,TRBJ2-7,CACLPGQGLGEQYF
TRBV10-1,TRBJ1-2,CASSGPRDSRFYYGYTF
TRBV7-3,TRBJ2-3,CASSFGLNPVAGANTDTQYF
TRBV18,TRBJ2-7,CASSPAGGYEQYF
TRBV11-2,TRBJ1-2,CASSFPGQVTNYGYTF
TRBV27,TRBJ1-1,CASSLLPGGPEAFF
TRBV9,TRBJ2-5,CASSVDDRALQETQYF
TRBV2,TRBJ2-6,CASRVDESGANVLTF
TRBV6-5,TRBJ1-1,CASRDLTGWNEAFF
TRBV7-8,TRBJ2-1,CASSLVGGFYNEQFF
TRBV29-1,TRBJ2-5,CSVRDGETQYF
TRBV2,TRBJ2-6,CASSRGVSGANVLTF
TRBV5-1,TRBJ1-2,CASSPTPTGLSYGYTF
TRBV10-3,TRBJ2-5,CAILVTQGLEETQYF
TRBV9,TRBJ2-7,CASSPTHRDSAYEQYF
TRBV10-3,TRBJ1-5,CAISESQGEGQPQHF